Listed here are 21 T cell receptor beta chains from one sample, sequenced in a study of CD8+CD57+ T cells in acquired aplastic anemia. Profiles of TCR beta VDJ and CDR3 were generated from a genomic DNA template. TCRdb independently ran MiXCR on the reads; one entry per CDR3 protein. The table shows 150,000 to 200,000 distinct CDR3 sequences, with 64% occurring only once. The sample consisted of sorted CD4+, CD8+, or CD8+CD57+ T cells (not recorded which) from PBMCs. The receptors here all came from a human donor with severe aplastic anemia or a healthy control (not recorded which).

V gene TRBV20-1 combines with J gene TRBJ2-3; D may be TRBD2 (5 bases). The germline V gene has CDR1 DFQATT and CDR2 SNEGSKA (reference sequence). Between the trimmed V and J ends, which lost 0 bases and 4 bases, there was a span of 8 bases. The CDR3 totals 13 residues. The DNA for the CDR3 is TGCAGTGCTAGAGATACGAGGGCAGATACGCAGTATTTT. Translated: CSARDTRADTQYF.

This clonotype has just a few counts. V gene TRBV19 combines with J gene TRBJ2-7; 7 bases align to TRBD1. V trimming: 4 bases; J trimming: 0 bases; junction bases outside the gene matches: 6. This CDR3 contains 15 residues. Germline CDR1 LNHDA, CDR2 SQIVND (reference sequence). The CDR3 DNA reads as TGTGCCAGTAGTAACCGGGACAGTTCCTCCTACGAGCAGTACTTC. It is translated as CASSNRDSSSYEQYF.

In this sample, this clonotype turned up many times. The CDR3 bases are TGTGCCAGCAGCTGGACAGTTCCCTACAATGAGCAGTTCTTC. Protein: CASSWTVPYNEQFF. This chain uses TRBV7-3 with TRBJ2-1; maybe TRBD1 (6 bases). CDR3 size: 14 residues. CDR1 and CDR2 (germline): SGHTA, FQGTGA. The ends were cut back, 4 bases at V and 2 bases at J, with 9 bases in the middle.

This rearrangement joins TRBV20-1 to TRBJ1-6; TRBD1 aligns across 10 bases. V lost 0 bases to trimming and J lost 7 bases; unmatched junction nucleotides: 0. This CDR3 is 14 amino acids long. Germline V gene sequence: CDR1 DFQATT, CDR2 SNEGSKA (reference sequence). The CDR3 protein is CSAREGQGNSPLHF. The CDR3 DNA sequence: TGCAGTGCTAGAGAGGGACAGGGGAATTCACCCCTCCACTTT.

In this sample, this clonotype turned up a few times. V is TRBV7-6 and J is TRBJ1-6; TRBD1 aligns across 10 bases. CDR3 length: 18 residues. The junction had 10 bases not matched to a gene; V was cut back by 1 base and J by 7 bases. Germline lookup yields CDR1 SGHVS and CDR2 FNYEAQ. The CDR3 protein is CASSLGPLTGQGNSPLHF. The CDR3 nucleotides read TGTGCCAGCAGCTTAGGCCCTTTGACGGGACAGGGGAATTCACCCCTCCACTTT. The variable domain in full, completed from reference TRBV7-6 and TRBJ1-6, reads GAGVSQSPRYKVTKRGQDVALRCDPISGHVSLYWYRQALGQGPEFLTYFNYEAQQDKSGLPNDRFSAERPEGSISTLTIQRTEQRDSAMYRCASSLGPLTGQGNSPLHFGNGTRLTVT.

This clonotype occurred many times. The CDR3, as DNA: TGCAGCGTCGTCGACAGGGTATCCAACTATGGCTACACCTTC. This codes for CSVVDRVSNYGYTF. This chain uses TRBV29-1 with TRBJ1-2; TRBD1 agrees at 7 bases. V gave up 6 bases and J gave up 2 bases; unmatched junction bases: 9. Looked up from germline, CDR1 is SQVTM and CDR2 is ANQGSEA. CDR3 length: 14 residues.

The chain employs TRBV24-1 and TRBJ2-7; tentative D call: TRBD2 (6 bases). There are 14 residues in the CDR3. Trimming removed 3 bases at V and 3 bases at J, with 11 bases between. Germline V gene lookup returns CDR1 KGHDR and CDR2 SFDVKD. The CDR3, as DNA: TGTGCCACCAGTGATAACGGGGGACGCTACGAGCAGTACTTC. This encodes CATSDNGGRYEQYF.

J is TRBJ2-7 and V is TRBV28; the D is unclear. Trimming pared 6 bases from V and 0 bases from J, leaving 15 bases between. Germline V gene lookup returns CDR1 MDHEN and CDR2 SYDVKM. The CDR3 covers 15 residues. The CDR3 nucleotides are TGTGCCAGCAGCCCCCCGGACCGAAGCTCCTACGAGCAGTACTTC. Translating gives CASSPPDRSSYEQYF. Filled out from reference TRBV28 and TRBJ2-7, the complete variable domain reads DVKVTQSSRYLVKRTGEKVFLECVQDMDHENMFWYRQDPGLGLRLIYFSYDVKMKEKGDIPEGYSVSREKKERFSLILESASTNQTSMYLCASSPPDRSSYEQYFGPGTRLTVT.

The chain couples TRBV7-3 to TRBJ2-7, with unresolved D. V lost 2 bases and J lost 3, with 14 bases in between. The CDR3 length is 15 residues. Looked up from germline, CDR1 is SGHTA and CDR2 is FQGTGA. The CDR3 bases are TGTGCCAGCAGCTTAGTTTGGAGCGCGGACTACGAGCAGTACTTC. Residues: CASSLVWSADYEQYF. Filled out from reference TRBV7-3 and TRBJ2-7, the complete variable domain reads GAGVSQTPSNKVTEKGKYVELRCDPISGHTALYWYRQSLGQGPEFLIYFQGTGAADDSGLPNDRFFAVRPEGSVSTLKIQRTERGDSAVYLCASSLVWSADYEQYFGPGTRLTVT.

The chain is built from TRBV7-3 and TRBJ2-3; maybe TRBD2 (6 bases). In germline, CDR1 is SGHTA, CDR2 FQGTGA. The CDR3 totals 17 residues. The V end lost 1 base, the J end lost 2 bases, and 16 bases lay between the germline ends. The DNA for the CDR3 is TGTGCCAGCAGCTTAATGTGGGGCGGGGATCACACAGATACGCAGTATTTT. Its protein is CASSLMWGGDHTDTQYF.

This clonotype was seen at least ten times. The chain links TRBV2 to TRBJ2-7; the D is unclear. Germline loops: CDR1 SNHLY, CDR2 FYNNEI. The CDR3 contains 14 residues. Trimming removed 2 bases at V and 3 bases at J, with 11 bases between. The CDR3 DNA sequence: TGTGCCAGCAGTGAAAGCATCGGCGGCTACGAGCAGTACTTC. Amino acid sequence: CASSESIGGYEQYF.

The rearrangement links TRBV19 to TRBJ2-7, with D maybe TRBD2 (5 bases). This CDR3 contains 11 residues. Trimming stripped 7 bases from V and 7 bases from J, with 11 bases between. Germline V CDR1 and CDR2: LNHDA, SQIVND (reference sequence). In DNA, the CDR3 is TGTGCCAGTACTGACTCGGGAGAGCAGTACTTC. Its protein is CASTDSGEQYF.

V gene TRBV29-1 combines with J gene TRBJ1-4; TRBD1 aligns across 7 bases. CDR3 length equals 12 residues. Trimming took 6 bases from V and 4 from J; bases not matched to a gene: 2. Germline V gene lookup returns CDR1 SQVTM and CDR2 ANQGSEA. The CDR3 bases are TGCAGCGTGGGACAGTTTAATGAAAAACTGTTTTTT. Its protein is CSVGQFNEKLFF.

V is TRBV7-6 and J is TRBJ2-1; possibly TRBD1 or TRBD2 for D (5 bases each). This CDR3 region has 16 residues. V lost 5 bases and J 1 base, leaving 15 bases between the germline ends. Germline CDR1 reads SGHVS; CDR2 reads FNYEAQ. The chain's CDR3 is CASSPGNRMSYNEQFF. The CDR3 coding sequence is TGTGCCAGCAGCCCGGGGAACAGGATGTCCTACAATGAGCAGTTCTTC.

This chain joins TRBV20-1 and TRBJ2-1, with D perhaps matching TRBD2 (5 bases). CDR1 is DFQATT and CDR2 is SNEGSKA in the germline V gene (reference sequence). The CDR3 is made up of 15 amino acids. V lost 1 base to trimming and J lost 7 bases, with 17 bases between them. The CDR3 spells CSARGAGRTQNEQFF. CDR3 nucleotide sequence: TGCAGTGCTAGAGGGGCCGGACGGACTCAAAATGAGCAGTTCTTC.

The sample holds many counts of this clonotype. The V gene is TRBV7-9, the J gene TRBJ1-5, with no clear D. Germline lookup yields CDR1 SEHNR and CDR2 FQNEAQ (reference sequence). The V and J ends lost 0 bases and 5 bases respectively, with 5 bases between them. This CDR3 contains 13 residues. The CDR3, as DNA: TGTGCCAGCAGCTTAGCGCCGGATCAGCCCCAGCATTTT. It encodes CASSLAPDQPQHF.

The V and J genes are TRBV5-5 and TRBJ1-5; TRBD1 matches at 9 bases. Germline V lookup: CDR1 SGHKS, CDR2 YYEKEE (reference sequence). J gave up 13 bases and V 4 bases, and 15 bases lay outside the gene matches. This CDR3 has 15 amino acids. CDR3 DNA sequence: TGTGCCAGCAGCCAGGGGACAGGGCGATCCTACGAGCAGCATTTT. It encodes CASSQGTGRSYEQHF.

The chain couples TRBV9 to TRBJ2-1, with D perhaps matching TRBD1 (5 bases). Germline V CDR1 and CDR2: SGDLS, YYNGEE. The V and J ends lost 0 bases and 1 base respectively, with 8 bases between them. This CDR3 has 15 residues. CDR3 loop: CASSVVRDSYNEQFF. Here the CDR3 DNA reads TGTGCCAGCAGCGTAGTCAGGGATTCCTACAATGAGCAGTTCTTC.

This clonotype was observed a few times. The chain uses TRBV7-3 and TRBJ2-2; TRBD1 matches 10 bases. J was trimmed by 2 bases and V by 2 bases; bases with no gene match: 5. The CDR3 contains 17 residues. From germline, CDR1 is SGHTA and CDR2 FQGTGA. CDR3 in amino acids: CASSLGGQGLNTGELFF. The CDR3 region has the DNA TGTGCCAGCAGCTTAGGGGGACAGGGGTTAAACACCGGGGAGCTGTTTTTT.

V and J are TRBV7-2 and TRBJ1-5; D is perhaps TRBD1 (5 bases). From germline, CDR1 is SGHTA and CDR2 FQGNSA. The CDR3 spans 15 residues. The V gene lost 1 base and the J gene lost 0 bases, with 7 bases spanning the gap. The CDR3 sequence: CASSLDQGSNQPQHF. For the CDR3, the DNA is TGTGCCAGCAGCTTAGATCAGGGTAGCAATCAGCCCCAGCATTTT.

This rearrangement joins TRBV7-6 to TRBJ1-2; perhaps TRBD1 as D (6 bases). The CDR3 length is 14 residues. Between the trimmed V and J ends, which lost 5 bases and 6 bases, there was a span of 16 bases. The V gene's germline CDR1 is SGHVS and CDR2 FNYEAQ. This chain's CDR3 is CASSRGDRQDGYTF. The CDR3 DNA is TGTGCCAGCAGCCGGGGTGACAGGCAGGATGGCTACACCTTC.